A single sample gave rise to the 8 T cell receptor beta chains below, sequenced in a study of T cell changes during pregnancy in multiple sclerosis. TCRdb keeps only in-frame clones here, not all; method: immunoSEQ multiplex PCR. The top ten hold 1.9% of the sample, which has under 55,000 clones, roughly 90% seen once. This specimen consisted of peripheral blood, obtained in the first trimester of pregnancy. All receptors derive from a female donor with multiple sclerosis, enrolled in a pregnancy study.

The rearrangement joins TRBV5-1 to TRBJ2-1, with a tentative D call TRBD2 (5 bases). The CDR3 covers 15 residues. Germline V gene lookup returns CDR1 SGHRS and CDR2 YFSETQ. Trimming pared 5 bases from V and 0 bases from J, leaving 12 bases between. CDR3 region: CASRGGEYSYNEQFF. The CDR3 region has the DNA TGCGCCAGCAGAGGTGGGGAGTACTCCTACAATGAGCAGTTCTTC.

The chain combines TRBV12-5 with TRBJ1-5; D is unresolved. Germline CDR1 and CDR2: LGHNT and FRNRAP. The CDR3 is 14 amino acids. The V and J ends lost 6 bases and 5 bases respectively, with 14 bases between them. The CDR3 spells CASGVSLGDQPQHF. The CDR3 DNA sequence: TGTGCTAGTGGCGTTTCATTGGGAGATCAGCCCCAGCATTTT.

CDR3 in DNA: TGTGCCAGCTCACGGGGGGAGAATGAAAAACTGTTTTTT. Translating gives CASSRGENEKLFF. The chain recombines TRBV18 with TRBJ1-4; D might be TRBD1 (5 bases). The CDR3 runs to 13 residues. The V gene lost 4 bases and the J gene lost 5 bases, with 8 bases spanning the gap. Germline V gene data show CDR1 as KGHSH and CDR2 as LQKENI.

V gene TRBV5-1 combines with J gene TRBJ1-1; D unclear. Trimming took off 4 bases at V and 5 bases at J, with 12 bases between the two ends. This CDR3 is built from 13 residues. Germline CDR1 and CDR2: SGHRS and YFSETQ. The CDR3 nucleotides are TGCGCCAGCAGCCTACTGAAGAGGACTGAAGCTTTCTTT. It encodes CASSLLKRTEAFF.

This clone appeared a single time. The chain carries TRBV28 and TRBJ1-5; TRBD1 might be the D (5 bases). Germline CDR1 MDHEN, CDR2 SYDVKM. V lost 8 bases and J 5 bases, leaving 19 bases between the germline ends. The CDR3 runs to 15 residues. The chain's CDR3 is CASRPGGGVHQPQHF. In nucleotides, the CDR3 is TGTGCCAGCCGACCCGGTGGGGGGGTACATCAGCCCCAGCATTTT.

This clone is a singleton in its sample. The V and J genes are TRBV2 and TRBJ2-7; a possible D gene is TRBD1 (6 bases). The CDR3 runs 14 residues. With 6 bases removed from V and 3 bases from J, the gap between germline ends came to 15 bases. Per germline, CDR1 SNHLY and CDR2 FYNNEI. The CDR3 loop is CASSRTGPHYEQYF. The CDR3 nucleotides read TGTGCCAGCAGCCGAACAGGGCCACACTACGAGCAGTACTTC. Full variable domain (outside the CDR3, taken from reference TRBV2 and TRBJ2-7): EPEVTQTPSHQVTQMGQEVILRCVPISNHLYFYWYRQILGQKVEFLVSFYNNEISEKSEIFDDQFSVERPDGSNFTLKIRSTKLEDSAMYFCASSRTGPHYEQYFGPGTRLTVT.

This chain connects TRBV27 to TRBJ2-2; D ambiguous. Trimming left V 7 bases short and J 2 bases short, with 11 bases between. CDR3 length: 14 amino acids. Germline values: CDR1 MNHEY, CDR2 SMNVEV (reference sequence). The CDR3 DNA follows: TGTGCCAGCAAGCCCAAGCGAAACACCGGGGAGCTGTTTTTT. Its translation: CASKPKRNTGELFF.

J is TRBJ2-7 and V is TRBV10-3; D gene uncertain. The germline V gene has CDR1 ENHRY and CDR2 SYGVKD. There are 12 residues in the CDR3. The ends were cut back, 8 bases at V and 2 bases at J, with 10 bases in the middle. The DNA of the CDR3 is TGTGCCATCGTTGGTGACACCTACGAGCAGTACTTC. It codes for CAIVGDTYEQYF.